This entry features one T cell receptor (beta chain) sequence. Data came from immunoSEQ multiplex PCR; TCRdb stores just in-frame clones and leaves some out. The sample carries roughly 560,000 clones, more than 75% recorded once. After removal of 7 bases from V and 6 bases from J, the junction contained 6 bases not matched to a gene. Germline loops: CDR1 SGDLS, CDR2 YYNGEE. The CDR3 totals 14 residues. This entry is derived from a study of shared T cell receptors in the human thymus. These same records also appear under a second study, on human thymus T cells. From that report: The study used thymus tissue resected during corrective heart surgery. Thymic repertoires overlap heavily among unrelated individuals, related research has reported.

The rearrangement joins TRBV9 to TRBJ2-2, with 10 bases matching TRBD2. Material for sequencing was thymocytes. The clonotype was recovered from a boy younger than two with a congenital heart defect. The CDR3 bases are TGTGCCAGCGGCGGACTAGCGGCCCCCGGGGAGCTGTTTTTT. The encoded protein is CASGGLAAPGELFF.